A selection of T cell receptor beta chains follows, all from one sample in a study of siplizumab effects on memory and regulatory T cells. The protocol was immunoSEQ multiplex PCR, while the TCRdb copy is restricted to in-frame clones and leaves out a portion. The sample includes tens of thousands of clones, about 88% seen only once; the top ten take around 0.3%. Sample: naive CD8+ T cells sorted from blood. Receptor source: a human donor in good health. Both conserved end residues are part of each CDR3. The order of the fields is D gene, V gene, clone size, J gene, CDR3 DNA, CDR3 protein. D genes are given only for firm matches. The size field is filled for only some rows; it gives once, few, many or a size class.

D gene: -; V gene: TRBV2; clone size: -; J gene: TRBJ2-1; CDR3 DNA: TGTGCCAGCAGCGGAACGGAGAGCTCCTACAATGAGCAGTTCTTC; CDR3 protein: CASSGTESSYNEQFF
D gene: -; V gene: TRBV27; clone size: few; J gene: TRBJ1-2; CDR3 DNA: TGTGCCAGCAGTTTATCCCCAGGGAGCTCGGGCTACACCTTC; CDR3 protein: CASSLSPGSSGYTF
D gene: -; V gene: TRBV6-5; clone size: -; J gene: TRBJ2-1; CDR3 DNA: TGTGCCAGCAGTTACTCCGCGGAAAATGAGCAGTTCTTC; CDR3 protein: CASSYSAENEQFF
D gene: -; V gene: TRBV15; clone size: -; J gene: TRBJ1-5; CDR3 DNA: TGTGCCACCAGCACCGGACAGTATAGCAATCAGCCCAAGCATTTT; CDR3 protein: CATSTGQYSNQPKHF
D gene: -; V gene: TRBV6-6; clone size: -; J gene: TRBJ2-7; CDR3 DNA: TGTGCCAGCAGTTACTCGAGCAGGGGCTACGAGCAGTACTTC; CDR3 protein: CASSYSSRGYEQYF
D gene: -; V gene: TRBV11-3; clone size: -; J gene: TRBJ2-3; CDR3 DNA: TGTGCCAGCAGCTTTGATGATACGCAGTATTTT; CDR3 protein: CASSFDDTQYF
D gene: -; V gene: TRBV27; clone size: -; J gene: TRBJ2-1; CDR3 DNA: TGTGCCAGCAGTTCCCCCACTGACAATGAGCAGTTCTTC; CDR3 protein: CASSSPTDNEQFF
D gene: -; V gene: TRBV27; clone size: -; J gene: TRBJ2-1; CDR3 DNA: TGTGCCAGCAGTCCATATCTGGGGATCTCCTACAATGAGCAGTTCTTC; CDR3 protein: CASSPYLGISYNEQFF
D gene: TRBD1; V gene: TRBV6-5; clone size: -; J gene: TRBJ2-1; CDR3 DNA: TGTGCCAGCAGCCGACAGGGAATCAATGAGCAGTTCTTC; CDR3 protein: CASSRQGINEQFF
D gene: TRBD1; V gene: TRBV27; clone size: -; J gene: TRBJ2-1; CDR3 DNA: TGTGCCAGCAGTAGCTTCGGACAGGAGCTATACAATGAGCAGTTCTTC; CDR3 protein: CASSSFGQELYNEQFF
D gene: -; V gene: TRBV15; clone size: -; J gene: TRBJ1-3; CDR3 DNA: TGTGCCACCAGCAGAGATTCCGGGTCGAAAAAAAACACCATATATTTT; CDR3 protein: CATSRDSGSKKNTIYF
D gene: -; V gene: TRBV5-6; clone size: -; J gene: TRBJ2-1; CDR3 DNA: TGTGCCAGCAGCCGAAGACCAGACCCGAACAATGAGCAGTTCTTC; CDR3 protein: CASSRRPDPNNEQFF
D gene: -; V gene: TRBV6-1; clone size: -; J gene: TRBJ2-4; CDR3 DNA: TGTGCCAGCAGTGAAACCGAGGCCGGCATTCAGTACTTC; CDR3 protein: CASSETEAGIQYF
D gene: -; V gene: TRBV13; clone size: -; J gene: TRBJ2-2; CDR3 DNA: TGTGCCAGCAGCTTTAACACCGGGGAGCTGTTTTTT; CDR3 protein: CASSFNTGELFF
D gene: TRBD2; V gene: TRBV10-2; clone size: -; J gene: TRBJ2-3; CDR3 DNA: TGCGCCAGCGGTGGACTAGCGGGAGAGGAAGGAGATACGCAGTATTTT; CDR3 protein: CASGGLAGEEGDTQYF
D gene: -; V gene: TRBV7-9; clone size: -; J gene: TRBJ2-3; CDR3 DNA: TGTGCCAGCAGCCCCGCCCTAGGCGGGGCTAGCACAGATACGCAGTATTTT; CDR3 protein: CASSPALGGASTDTQYF
D gene: -; V gene: TRBV4-1; clone size: -; J gene: TRBJ2-7; CDR3 DNA: TGCGCCAGCAGCCAAGAAGGAGACAACTCCTACGAGCAGTACTTC; CDR3 protein: CASSQEGDNSYEQYF
D gene: TRBD2; V gene: TRBV15; clone size: -; J gene: TRBJ2-1; CDR3 DNA: TGTGCCACCAGCCGCGGCTCTAGCGGGGACTGCAATGAGCAGTTCTTC; CDR3 protein: CATSRGSSGDCNEQFF
D gene: -; V gene: TRBV30; clone size: -; J gene: TRBJ1-4; CDR3 DNA: TGTGCCTGGAGCGGAGGGGCCGGTGAAAAACTGTTTTTT; CDR3 protein: CAWSGGAGEKLFF
D gene: -; V gene: TRBV7-3; clone size: few; J gene: TRBJ2-2; CDR3 DNA: TGTGCCAGCAGCTTAAGAGGGGAGGAGGGTAGCGCCGGGGAGCTGTTTTTT; CDR3 protein: CASSLRGEEGSAGELFF
D gene: TRBD1; V gene: TRBV29-1; clone size: -; J gene: TRBJ2-7; CDR3 DNA: TGCAGCGCCTCAGGGGGCACGGCTCGGGAGCAGTACTTC; CDR3 protein: CSASGGTAREQYF
D gene: -; V gene: TRBV29-1; clone size: -; J gene: TRBJ2-1; CDR3 DNA: TGCAGCGTTCCACCTCAGGGTGGACCTTACAATGAGCAGTTCTTC; CDR3 protein: CSVPPQGGPYNEQFF
D gene: -; V gene: TRBV5-4; clone size: -; J gene: TRBJ2-2; CDR3 DNA: TGTGCCAGCAGCAAGCCCTTCGCGAACACCGGGGAGCTGTTTTTT; CDR3 protein: CASSKPFANTGELFF
D gene: TRBD2; V gene: TRBV11-2; clone size: -; J gene: TRBJ2-3; CDR3 DNA: TGTGCCAGCAGTCCTCTAGCGGCCACAGATACGCAGTATTTT; CDR3 protein: CASSPLAATDTQYF
D gene: -; V gene: TRBV2; clone size: -; J gene: TRBJ1-5; CDR3 DNA: TGTGCCAGCAACTCCGCGAGCAATCAGCCCCAGCATTTT; CDR3 protein: CASNSASNQPQHF
D gene: -; V gene: TRBV11-2; clone size: -; J gene: TRBJ2-3; CDR3 DNA: TGTGCCAGCAGCTTTCGGGGAGGAGGCACAGATACGCAGTATTTT; CDR3 protein: CASSFRGGGTDTQYF
D gene: TRBD1; V gene: TRBV27; clone size: -; J gene: TRBJ2-4; CDR3 DNA: TGTGCCAGCGGACCCGGGACAGGCTCGAACATTCAGTACTTC; CDR3 protein: CASGPGTGSNIQYF